The sequence of this T cell receptor beta chain was determined in a study of T cell changes during pregnancy in multiple sclerosis. The CDR3 is 15 residues long. The germline gives CDR1 MNHEY, CDR2 SMNVEV (reference sequence). Losses at the gene ends were 6 bases for V and 3 bases for J; bases not matched to a gene: 10. Produced via immunoSEQ multiplex PCR; TCRdb's table is partial and in-frame only. The sample has approximately 88,000 clones; over 90% are singletons. This clonotype originated in a female donor with multiple sclerosis, enrolled in a pregnancy study. The sample here was peripheral blood, taken in the second trimester of pregnancy. V and J are TRBV27 and TRBJ1-2, with 7 bases fitting TRBD1. CDR3 DNA: TGTGCCAGCAGCCTATACCAGGGGGTGGACTATGGCTACACCTTC. This translates into CASSLYQGVDYGYTF.